The entry below describes one TCR beta chain. The target antigen is unknown. Expressed TCRB transcripts got sequenced, as all isolated RNA was reverse transcribed. Sequenced by immunoSEQ multiplex PCR; TCRdb stores in-frame clones only, minus some. The sample has hundreds of thousands of clones; approximately 11% are singletons. The CDR3 runs 12 residues. CDR1 is SGHAT and CDR2 is FQNNGV in the germline V gene. Trimming stripped 2 bases from V and 6 bases from J, with 7 bases between. This entry belongs to a study of beta chain features in type 1 diabetes. Study conclusions and caveats: Shorter TCRB CDR3s, moderately but significantly so, were found in Type 1 diabetes patients in all four CD4+ subsets.

The source is a man between 25 and 39 years old with type 1 diabetes. The chain joins TRBV11-2 to TRBJ1-1, with D unresolved. The material sequenced was naive CD4+ T cells from blood. CDR3 sequence (DNA): TGTGCCAGCAGCTTACCGGGTCCTGAAGCTTTCTTT. As protein: CASSLPGPEAFF.